This paragraph reports one TCR beta chain. Its matching antigen is unknown. Sequenced patients had Stevens-Johnson syndrome or toxic epidermal necrolysis caused by carbamazepine. Peripheral blood was from CBZ-SJS/TEN patients: a few Han Chinese, six or seven European. Libraries were made by iRepertoire multiplex PCR with TCR subtype-specific primers for bulk and single-cell sequencing. After re-calling the multiplex PCR reads, TCRdb lists one entry per CDR3 protein, DNA absent. This specimen shows around 2,000 distinct CDR3 sequences; the ten leading clones hold around 21%. The source of the sample is a study of T cells in severe cutaneous drug reactions. Looking at the study overall: Enrollment required a probable or definite RegiSCAR diagnosis of SJS/TEN or DRESS.

Findings and caveats of the study: One public TCRbeta CDR3 appeared in all seven blister samples, averaging about 15%.

The clonotype comes from a human donor with Stevens-Johnson syndrome, a severe cutaneous drug reaction. The sequenced sample consisted of PBMCs.

The CDR3 here is CASRAGLAGGNEQYF. V and J are TRBV27 and TRBJ2-7; TCRdb selects TRBD2, and the lack of DNA leaves this call unchecked. Germline V CDR1 and CDR2: MNHEY, SMNVEV (reference sequence). This CDR3 is built from 15 residues.